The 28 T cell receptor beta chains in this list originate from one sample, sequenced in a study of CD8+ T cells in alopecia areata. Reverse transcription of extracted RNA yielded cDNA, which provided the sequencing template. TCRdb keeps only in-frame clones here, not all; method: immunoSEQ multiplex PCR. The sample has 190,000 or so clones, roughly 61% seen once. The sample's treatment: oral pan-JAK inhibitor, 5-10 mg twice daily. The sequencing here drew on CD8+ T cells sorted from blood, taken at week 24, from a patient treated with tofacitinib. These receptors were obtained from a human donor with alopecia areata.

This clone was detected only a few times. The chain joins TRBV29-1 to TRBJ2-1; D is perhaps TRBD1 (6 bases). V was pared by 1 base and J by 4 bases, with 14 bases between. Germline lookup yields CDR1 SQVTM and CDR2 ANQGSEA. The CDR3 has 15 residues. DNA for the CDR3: TGCAGCGTTGAAGCGTTTACAGGGTCGTACAATGAGCAGTTCTTC. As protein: CSVEAFTGSYNEQFF.

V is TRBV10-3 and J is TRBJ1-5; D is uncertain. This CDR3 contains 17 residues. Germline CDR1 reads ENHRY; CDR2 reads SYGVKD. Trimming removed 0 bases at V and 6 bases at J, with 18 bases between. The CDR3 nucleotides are TGTGCCATCAGTGAGTCGCGGGCAGTGGGGAGTTTTCAGCCCCAGCATTTT. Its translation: CAISESRAVGSFQPQHF.

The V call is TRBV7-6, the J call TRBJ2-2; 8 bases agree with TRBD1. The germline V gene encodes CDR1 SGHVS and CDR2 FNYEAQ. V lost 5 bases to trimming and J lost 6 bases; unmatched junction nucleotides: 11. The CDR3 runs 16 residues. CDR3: CASSHGTGNAAGELFF. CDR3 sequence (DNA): TGTGCCAGCAGCCACGGGACAGGAAATGCCGCCGGGGAGCTGTTTTTT.

CDR3 loop: CASSPPSGNTEAFF. DNA of the CDR3: TGTGCCAGCTCACCACCGTCCGGGAACACTGAAGCTTTCTTT. The chain recombines TRBV18 with TRBJ1-1; D is ambiguous. The CDR3 covers 14 residues. CDR1 is KGHSH and CDR2 is LQKENI in the germline V gene. V lost 0 bases to trimming and J lost 1 base, with 6 bases between them.

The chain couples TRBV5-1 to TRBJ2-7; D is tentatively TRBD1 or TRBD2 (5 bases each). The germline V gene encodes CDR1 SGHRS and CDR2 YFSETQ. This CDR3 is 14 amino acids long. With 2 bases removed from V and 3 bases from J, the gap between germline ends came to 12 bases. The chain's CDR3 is CASSFSRGRYEQYF. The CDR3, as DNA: TGCGCCAGCAGCTTTTCTCGGGGACGCTACGAGCAGTACTTC.

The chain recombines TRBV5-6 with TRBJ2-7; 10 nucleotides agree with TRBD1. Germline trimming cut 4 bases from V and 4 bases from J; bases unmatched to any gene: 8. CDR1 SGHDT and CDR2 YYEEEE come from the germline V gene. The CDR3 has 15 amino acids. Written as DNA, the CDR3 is TGTGCCAGCAGCCCCTCAGGGACAGGGGAATACGAGCAGTACTTC. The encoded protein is CASSPSGTGEYEQYF.

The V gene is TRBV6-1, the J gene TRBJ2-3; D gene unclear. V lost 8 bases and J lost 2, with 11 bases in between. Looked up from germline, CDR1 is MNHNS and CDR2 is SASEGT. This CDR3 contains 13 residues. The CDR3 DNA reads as TGTGCCAGCCTTCTTTCCGCCACAGATACGCAGTATTTT. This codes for CASLLSATDTQYF.

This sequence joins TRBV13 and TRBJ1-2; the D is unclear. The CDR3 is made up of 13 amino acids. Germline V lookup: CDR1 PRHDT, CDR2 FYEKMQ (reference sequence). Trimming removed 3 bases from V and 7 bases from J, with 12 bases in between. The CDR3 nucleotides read TGTGCCAGCAGCTTTGTAGGTGCGTCTGGCTACACCTTC. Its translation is CASSFVGASGYTF.

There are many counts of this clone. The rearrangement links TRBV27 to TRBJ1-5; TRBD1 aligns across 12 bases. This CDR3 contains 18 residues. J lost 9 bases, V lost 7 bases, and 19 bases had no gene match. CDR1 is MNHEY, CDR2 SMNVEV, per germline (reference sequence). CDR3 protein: CASKSPGQGALIKVPQHF. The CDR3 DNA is TGTGCCAGCAAATCACCGGGACAGGGGGCTCTAATCAAAGTGCCCCAGCATTTT.

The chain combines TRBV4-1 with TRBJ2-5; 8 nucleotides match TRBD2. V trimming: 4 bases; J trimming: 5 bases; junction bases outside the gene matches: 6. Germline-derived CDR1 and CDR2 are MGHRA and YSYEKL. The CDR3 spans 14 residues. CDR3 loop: CASSRRGGPETQYF. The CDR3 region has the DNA TGCGCCAGCAGCCGTCGGGGGGGCCCGGAGACCCAGTACTTC.

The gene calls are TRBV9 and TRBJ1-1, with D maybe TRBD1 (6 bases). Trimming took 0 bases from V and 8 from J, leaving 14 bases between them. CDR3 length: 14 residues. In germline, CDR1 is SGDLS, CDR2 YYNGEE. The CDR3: CASSVADRPVEAFF. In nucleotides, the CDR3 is TGTGCCAGCAGCGTAGCAGACAGGCCGGTCGAAGCTTTCTTT.

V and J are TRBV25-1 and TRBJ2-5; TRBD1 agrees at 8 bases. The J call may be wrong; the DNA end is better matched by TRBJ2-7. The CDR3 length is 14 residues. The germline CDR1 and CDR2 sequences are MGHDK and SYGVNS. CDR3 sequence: CASSEDNRGYEQYF. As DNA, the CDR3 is TGTGCCAGCAGTGAAGATAACAGGGGGTACGAGCAGTACTTC.

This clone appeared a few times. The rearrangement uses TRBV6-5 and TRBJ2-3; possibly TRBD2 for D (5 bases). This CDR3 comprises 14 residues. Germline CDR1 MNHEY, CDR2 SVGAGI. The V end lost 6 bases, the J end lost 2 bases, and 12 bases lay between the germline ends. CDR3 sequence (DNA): TGTGCCAGCAGCCACCGAGGACTCACAGATACGCAGTATTTT. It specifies CASSHRGLTDTQYF.

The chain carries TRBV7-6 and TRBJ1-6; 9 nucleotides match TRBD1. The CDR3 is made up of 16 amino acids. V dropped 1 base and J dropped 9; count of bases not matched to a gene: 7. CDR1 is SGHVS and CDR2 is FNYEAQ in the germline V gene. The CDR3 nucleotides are TGTGCCAGCAGCTTAGTAACAGGGGGCGAGTTTTCACCCCTCCACTTT. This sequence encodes CASSLVTGGEFSPLHF.

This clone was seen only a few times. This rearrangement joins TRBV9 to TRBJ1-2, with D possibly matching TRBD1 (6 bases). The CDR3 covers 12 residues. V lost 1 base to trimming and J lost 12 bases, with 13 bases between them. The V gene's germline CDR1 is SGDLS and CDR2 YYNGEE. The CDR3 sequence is CASSVNREGDTF. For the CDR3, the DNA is TGTGCCAGCAGCGTAAACAGGGAGGGGGACACCTTC.

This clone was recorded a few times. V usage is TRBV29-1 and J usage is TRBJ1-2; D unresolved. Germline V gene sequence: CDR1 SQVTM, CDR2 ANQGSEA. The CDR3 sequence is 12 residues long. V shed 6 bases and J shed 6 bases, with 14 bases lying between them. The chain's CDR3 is CSVPLIGDGYTF. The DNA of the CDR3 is TGCAGCGTCCCACTTATCGGGGATGGCTACACCTTC.

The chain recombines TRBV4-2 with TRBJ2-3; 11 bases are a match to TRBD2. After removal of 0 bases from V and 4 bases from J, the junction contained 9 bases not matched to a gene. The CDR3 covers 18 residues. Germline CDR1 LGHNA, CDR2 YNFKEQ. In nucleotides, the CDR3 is TGTGCCAGCAGCCAAGATCGACTAGCGGGGCCCCGAGCAGATACGCAGTATTTT. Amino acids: CASSQDRLAGPRADTQYF.

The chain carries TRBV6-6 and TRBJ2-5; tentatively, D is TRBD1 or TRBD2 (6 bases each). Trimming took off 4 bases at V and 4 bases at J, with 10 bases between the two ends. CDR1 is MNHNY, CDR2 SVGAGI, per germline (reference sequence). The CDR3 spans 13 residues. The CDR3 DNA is TGTGCCAGCAGTTTATGGGGGGCAGAGACCCAGTACTTC. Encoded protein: CASSLWGAETQYF.

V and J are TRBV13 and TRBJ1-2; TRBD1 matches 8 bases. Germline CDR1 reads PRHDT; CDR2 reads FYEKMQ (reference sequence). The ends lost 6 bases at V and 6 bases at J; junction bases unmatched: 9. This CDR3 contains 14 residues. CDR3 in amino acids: CASRHPPGGNGYTF. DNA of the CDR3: TGTGCCAGCAGGCACCCTCCAGGGGGCAATGGCTACACCTTC.

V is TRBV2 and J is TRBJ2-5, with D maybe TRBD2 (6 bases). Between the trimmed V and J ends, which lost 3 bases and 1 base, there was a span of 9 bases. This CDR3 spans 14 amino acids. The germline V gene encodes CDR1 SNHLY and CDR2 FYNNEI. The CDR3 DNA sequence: TGTGCCAGCAGTGAGGGGCGGGGCCAAGAGACCCAGTACTTC. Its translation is CASSEGRGQETQYF.

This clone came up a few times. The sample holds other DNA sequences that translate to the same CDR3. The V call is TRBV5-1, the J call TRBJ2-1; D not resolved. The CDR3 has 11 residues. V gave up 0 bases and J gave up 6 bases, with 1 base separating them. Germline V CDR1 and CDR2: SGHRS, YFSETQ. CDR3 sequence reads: CASSLANEQFF. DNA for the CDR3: TGCGCCAGCAGCTTGGCCAATGAGCAGTTCTTC. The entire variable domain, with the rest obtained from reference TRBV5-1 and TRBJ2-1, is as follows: KAGVTQTPRYLIKTRGQQVTLSCSPISGHRSVSWYQQTPGQGLQFLFEYFSETQRNKGNFPGRFSGRQFSNSRSEMNVSTLELGDSALYLCASSLANEQFFGPGTRLTVL.

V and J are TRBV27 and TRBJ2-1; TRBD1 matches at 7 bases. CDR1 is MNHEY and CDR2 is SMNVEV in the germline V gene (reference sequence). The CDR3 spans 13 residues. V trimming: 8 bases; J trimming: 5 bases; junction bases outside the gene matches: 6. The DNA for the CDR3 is TGTGCCAGCGGGACAGCCGAGGACAATGAGCAGTTCTTC. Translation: CASGTAEDNEQFF.

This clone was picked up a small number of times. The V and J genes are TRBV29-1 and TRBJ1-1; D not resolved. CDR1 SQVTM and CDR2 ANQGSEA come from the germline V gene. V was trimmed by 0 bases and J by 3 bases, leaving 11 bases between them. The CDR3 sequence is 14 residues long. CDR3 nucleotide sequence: TGCAGCGTTGAAGATGGCAAGTTTGACACTGAAGCTTTCTTT. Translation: CSVEDGKFDTEAFF.

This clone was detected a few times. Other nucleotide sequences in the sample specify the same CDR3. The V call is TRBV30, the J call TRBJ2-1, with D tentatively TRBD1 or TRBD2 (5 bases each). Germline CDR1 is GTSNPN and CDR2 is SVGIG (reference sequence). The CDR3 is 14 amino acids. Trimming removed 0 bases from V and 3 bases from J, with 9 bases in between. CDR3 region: CAWSVGVGYNEQFF. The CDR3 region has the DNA TGTGCCTGGAGTGTGGGGGTGGGCTACAATGAGCAGTTCTTC.

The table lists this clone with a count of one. CDR3 DNA sequence: TGTGCCAGCAGCCTCTCGAGGATTCAGCCCCAGCATTTT. This codes for CASSLSRIQPQHF. This chain links TRBV27 with TRBJ1-5; D remains unclear. CDR3 size: 13 residues. Germline V gene data show CDR1 as MNHEY and CDR2 as SMNVEV (reference sequence). V was trimmed by 6 bases and J by 6 bases, leaving 12 bases between them.

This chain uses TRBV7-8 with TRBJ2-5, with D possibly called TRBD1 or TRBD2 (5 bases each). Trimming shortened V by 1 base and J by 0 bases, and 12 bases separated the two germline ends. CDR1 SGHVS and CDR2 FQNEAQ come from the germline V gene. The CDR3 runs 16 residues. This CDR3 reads CASSLDPGPYQETQYF. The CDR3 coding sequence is TGTGCCAGCAGCTTAGATCCGGGACCGTACCAAGAGACCCAGTACTTC.

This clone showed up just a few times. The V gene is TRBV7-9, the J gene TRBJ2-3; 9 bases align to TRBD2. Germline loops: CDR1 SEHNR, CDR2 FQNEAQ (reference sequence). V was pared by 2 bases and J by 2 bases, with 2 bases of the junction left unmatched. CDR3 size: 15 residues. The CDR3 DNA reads TGTGCCAGCAGCTTATCTAGCGGGAACACAGATACGCAGTATTTT. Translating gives CASSLSSGNTDTQYF.

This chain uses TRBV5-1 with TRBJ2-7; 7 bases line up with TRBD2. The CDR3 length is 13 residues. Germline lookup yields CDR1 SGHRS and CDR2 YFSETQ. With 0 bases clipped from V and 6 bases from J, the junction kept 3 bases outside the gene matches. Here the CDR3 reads CASSLAGGSEQYF. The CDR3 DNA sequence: TGCGCCAGCAGCTTGGCGGGGGGAAGCGAGCAGTACTTC.